This T cell receptor (beta chain) is from a study of blood T cell repertoires in COVID-19. As for the study in general: Researchers got acute and convalescent COVID-19 samples from the United States, Italy and Spain. T cells, B-cell-depleted T cells, or PBMCs provided the cDNA or gDNA that served as material.

From germline, CDR1 is LNHDA and CDR2 SQIVND (reference sequence). V dropped 6 bases and J dropped 7 bases, with 9 bases sitting between them. The CDR3 loop spans 12 amino acids. Original analysis: Amplification with reference gene primers provided the estimates of nucleated cell counts. Measured with immunoSEQ multiplex PCR; TCRdb has only the in-frame clones, and not every one. From that table come the V and J calls and clone size; the DNA was used to work out D and trimming. The profile shows 130,000 to 150,000 clones, around nine tenths of them singletons. The sequencing sample was made of peripheral blood. The chain has TRBV19 and TRBJ1-4; no clear D. The receptor was derived from a human donor in a cohort sampled during active COVID-19. The CDR3 nucleotides are TGTGCCAGTAGCCCCATGGCTGAAAAACTGTTTTTT. Its translation: CASSPMAEKLFF.